This T cell receptor (beta chain) was sequenced in a study of blood T cell repertoires in COVID-19. As for the study in general: Samples came from the United States, Italy and Spain, spanning acute and convalescent COVID-19.

As processed by the authors: Nucleated cell counts were estimated from reference gene primer amplification. Method: immunoSEQ multiplex PCR; TCRdb's copy keeps in-frame clones and lacks some. From that table come the V and J calls and clone size; the DNA was used to work out D and trimming. The table has about 250,000 clones, about four fifths seen once. Recruitment covered over 20 US areas and drew participants whose ages spanned about 18 to 100 years. Participants' own reports of clinical history determined their cohort assignment. The sample was PBMCs or T cells enriched from blood (not recorded which). The TCR sequence derives from a man aged 50 to 59 who had recovered from COVID-19.

The CDR3 spells CASSPRDNYNSPLHF. The CDR3 DNA is TGTGCCAGCTCACCCCGGGATAACTATAATTCACCCCTCCACTTT. The V and J genes are TRBV18 and TRBJ1-6; D call uncertain. V was pared by 3 bases and J by 3 bases, with 9 bases between. Germline-derived CDR1 and CDR2 are KGHSH and LQKENI. The CDR3 covers 15 residues.